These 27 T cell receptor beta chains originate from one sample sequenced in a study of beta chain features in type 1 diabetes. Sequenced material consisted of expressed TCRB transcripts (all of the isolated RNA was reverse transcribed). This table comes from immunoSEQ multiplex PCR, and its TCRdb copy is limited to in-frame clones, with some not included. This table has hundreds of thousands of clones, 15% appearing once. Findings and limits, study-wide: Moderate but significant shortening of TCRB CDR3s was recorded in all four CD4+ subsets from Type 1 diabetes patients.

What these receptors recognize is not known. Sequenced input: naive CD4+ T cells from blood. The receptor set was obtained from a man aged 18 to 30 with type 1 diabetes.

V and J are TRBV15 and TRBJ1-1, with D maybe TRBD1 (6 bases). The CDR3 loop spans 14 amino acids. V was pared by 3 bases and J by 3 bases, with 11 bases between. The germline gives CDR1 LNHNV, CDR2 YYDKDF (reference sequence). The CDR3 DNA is TGTGCCACCAGCAGGGACAGTGTGGACACTGAAGCTTTCTTT. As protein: CATSRDSVDTEAFF.

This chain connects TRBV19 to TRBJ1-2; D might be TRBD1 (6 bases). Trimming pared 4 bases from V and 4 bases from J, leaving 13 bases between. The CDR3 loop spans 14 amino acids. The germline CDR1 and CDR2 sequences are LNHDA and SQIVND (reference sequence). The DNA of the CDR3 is TGTGCCAGTAGTAGGAGACAGGAGACCTATGGCTACACCTTC. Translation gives CASSRRQETYGYTF. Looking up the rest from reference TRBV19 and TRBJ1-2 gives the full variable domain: DGGITQSPKYLFRKEGQNVTLSCEQNLNHDAMYWYRQDPGQGLRLIYYSQIVNDFQKGDIAEGYSVSREKKESFPLTVTSAQKNPTAFYLCASSRRQETYGYTFGSGTRLTVV.

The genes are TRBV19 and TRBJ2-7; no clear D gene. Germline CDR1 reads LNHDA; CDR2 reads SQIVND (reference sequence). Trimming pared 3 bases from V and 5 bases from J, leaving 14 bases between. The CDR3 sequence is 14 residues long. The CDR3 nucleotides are TGTGCCAGTAGTATCATGGGCTTTACGCACGAGCAGTACTTC. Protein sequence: CASSIMGFTHEQYF.

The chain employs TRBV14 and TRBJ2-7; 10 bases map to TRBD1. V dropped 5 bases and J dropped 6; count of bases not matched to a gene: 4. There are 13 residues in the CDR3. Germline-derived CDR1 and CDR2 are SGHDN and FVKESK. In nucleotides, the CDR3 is TGTGCCAGCAGCAGGGACAGGGGAGGCGAGCAGTACTTC. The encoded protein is CASSRDRGGEQYF.

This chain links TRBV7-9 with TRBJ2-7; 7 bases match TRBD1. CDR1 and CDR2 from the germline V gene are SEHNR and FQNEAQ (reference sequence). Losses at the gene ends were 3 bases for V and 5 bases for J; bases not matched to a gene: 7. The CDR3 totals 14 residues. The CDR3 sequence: CASSFATGNDEQYF. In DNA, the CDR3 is TGTGCCAGCAGCTTCGCGACAGGGAACGACGAGCAGTACTTC.

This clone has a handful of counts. As DNA, the CDR3 is TGTGCCAGCAGCCCGGGACAGGGGTTGGATTCCTACAATGAGCAGTTCTTC. It specifies CASSPGQGLDSYNEQFF. The chain has TRBV9 and TRBJ2-1; 10 nucleotides agree with TRBD1. The CDR3 totals 17 residues. CDR1 SGDLS and CDR2 YYNGEE come from the germline V gene. J was trimmed by 1 base and V by 4 bases; bases with no gene match: 8.

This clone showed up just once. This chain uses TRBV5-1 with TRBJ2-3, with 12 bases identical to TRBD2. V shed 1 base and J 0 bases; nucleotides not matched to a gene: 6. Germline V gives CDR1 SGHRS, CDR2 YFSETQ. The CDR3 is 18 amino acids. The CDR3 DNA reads TGCGCCAGCAGCTTGCCTAGCGGGGGGGGTCCCAGCACAGATACGCAGTATTTT. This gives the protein CASSLPSGGGPSTDTQYF.

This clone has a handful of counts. CDR3 amino acids: CASSLAGQMETQYF. CDR3 bases: TGTGCCAGCAGCTTGGCCGGACAGATGGAGACCCAGTACTTC. The J gene is TRBJ2-5, the V gene TRBV5-4; D possibly corresponds to TRBD1 (6 bases). The germline V gene has CDR1 SGHNT and CDR2 YYREEE (reference sequence). V lost 0 bases and J 5 bases, leaving 11 bases between the germline ends. The CDR3 covers 14 residues.

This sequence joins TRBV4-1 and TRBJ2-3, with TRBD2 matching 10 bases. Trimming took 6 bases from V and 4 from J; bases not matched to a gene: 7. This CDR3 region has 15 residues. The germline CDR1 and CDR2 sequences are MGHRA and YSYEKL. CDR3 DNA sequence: TGCGCCAGCAGGCTCCTAGCGGGAGCAGCAGATACGCAGTATTTT. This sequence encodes CASRLLAGAADTQYF.

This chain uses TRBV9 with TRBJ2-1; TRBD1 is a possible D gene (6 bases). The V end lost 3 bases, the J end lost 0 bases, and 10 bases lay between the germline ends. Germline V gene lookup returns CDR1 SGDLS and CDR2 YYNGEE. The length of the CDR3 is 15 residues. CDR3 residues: CASSATGYSYNEQFF. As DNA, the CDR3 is TGTGCCAGCAGCGCGACAGGCTACTCCTACAATGAGCAGTTCTTC.

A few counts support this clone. The chain's CDR3 is CASSSFDSVPSTDTQYF. The CDR3 nucleotides are TGTGCCAGCAGCTCCTTCGACAGTGTGCCTAGCACAGATACGCAGTATTTT. V is TRBV7-9 and J is TRBJ2-3; tentative D call: TRBD1 (5 bases). Trimming removed 4 bases from V and 0 bases from J, with 17 bases in between. CDR3 size: 17 residues. Germline V gene sequence: CDR1 SEHNR, CDR2 FQNEAQ (reference sequence).

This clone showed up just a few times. The CDR3 loop reads CAGGPHQGPQHF. The CDR3 DNA follows: TGTGCCGGCGGACCGCATCAGGGGCCCCAGCATTTT. The chain couples TRBV30 to TRBJ1-5; possible D gene TRBD1, 5 bases. Between the trimmed V and J ends, which lost 8 bases and 9 bases, there was a span of 17 bases. Per germline, CDR1 GTSNPN and CDR2 SVGIG (reference sequence). The CDR3 spans 12 residues.

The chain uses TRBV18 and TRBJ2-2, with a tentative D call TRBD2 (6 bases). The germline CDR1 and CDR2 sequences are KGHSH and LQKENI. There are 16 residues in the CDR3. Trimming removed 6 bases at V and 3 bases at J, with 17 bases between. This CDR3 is CASSQAGVTDTGELFF. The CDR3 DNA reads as TGTGCCAGCTCCCAAGCGGGCGTGACGGACACCGGGGAGCTGTTTTTT.

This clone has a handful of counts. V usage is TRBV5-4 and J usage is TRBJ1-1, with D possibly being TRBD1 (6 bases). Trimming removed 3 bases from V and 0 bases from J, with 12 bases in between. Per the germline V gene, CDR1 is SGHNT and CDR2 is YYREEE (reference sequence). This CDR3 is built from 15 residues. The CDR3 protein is CASSWGGQMNTEAFF. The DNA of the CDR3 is TGTGCCAGCAGCTGGGGGGGGCAGATGAACACTGAAGCTTTCTTT.

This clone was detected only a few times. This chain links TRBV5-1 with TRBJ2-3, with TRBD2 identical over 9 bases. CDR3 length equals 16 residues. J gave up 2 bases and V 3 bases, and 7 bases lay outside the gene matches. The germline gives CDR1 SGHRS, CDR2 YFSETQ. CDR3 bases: TGCGCCAGCAGCTCCCTGGCGGGGGGGGCCACAGATACGCAGTATTTT. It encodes CASSSLAGGATDTQYF.

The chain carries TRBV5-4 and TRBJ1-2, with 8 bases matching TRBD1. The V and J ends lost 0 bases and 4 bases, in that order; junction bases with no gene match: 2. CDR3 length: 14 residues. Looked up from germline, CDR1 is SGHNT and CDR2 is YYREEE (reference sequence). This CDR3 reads CASSLEDRGYGYTF. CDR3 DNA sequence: TGTGCCAGCAGCTTGGAAGACAGGGGCTATGGCTACACCTTC. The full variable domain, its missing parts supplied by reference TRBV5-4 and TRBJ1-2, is ETGVTQSPTHLIKTRGQQVTLRCSSQSGHNTVSWYQQALGQGPQFIFQYYREEENGRGNFPPRFSGLQFPNYSSELNVNALELDDSALYLCASSLEDRGYGYTFGSGTRLTVV.

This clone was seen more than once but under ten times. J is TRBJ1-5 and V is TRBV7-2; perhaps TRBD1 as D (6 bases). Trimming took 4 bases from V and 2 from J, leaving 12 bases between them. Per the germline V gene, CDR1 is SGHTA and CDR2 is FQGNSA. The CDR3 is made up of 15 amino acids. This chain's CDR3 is CASSSDRFGNQPQHF. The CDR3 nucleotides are TGTGCCAGCAGCTCCGACAGGTTCGGCAATCAGCCCCAGCATTTT.

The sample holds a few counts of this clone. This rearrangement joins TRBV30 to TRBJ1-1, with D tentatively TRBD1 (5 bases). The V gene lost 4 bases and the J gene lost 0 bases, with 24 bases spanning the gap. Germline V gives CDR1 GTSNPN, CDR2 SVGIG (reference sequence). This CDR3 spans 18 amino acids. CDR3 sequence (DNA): TGTGCCTGGACTCTTCGGGGGATGGGTAGTGGACTGAACACTGAAGCTTTCTTT. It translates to CAWTLRGMGSGLNTEAFF.

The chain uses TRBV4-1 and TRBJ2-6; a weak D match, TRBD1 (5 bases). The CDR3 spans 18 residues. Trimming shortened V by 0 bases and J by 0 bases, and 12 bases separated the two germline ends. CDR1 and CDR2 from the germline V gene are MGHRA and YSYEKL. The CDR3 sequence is CASSQEPTVPSGANVLTF. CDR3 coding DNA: TGCGCCAGCAGCCAAGAACCGACAGTACCCTCTGGGGCCAACGTCCTGACTTTC.

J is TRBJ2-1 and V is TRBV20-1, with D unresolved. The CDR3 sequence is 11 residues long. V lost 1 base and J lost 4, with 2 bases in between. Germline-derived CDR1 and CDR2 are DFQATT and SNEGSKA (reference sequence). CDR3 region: CSARAYNEQFF. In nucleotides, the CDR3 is TGCAGTGCTAGAGCGTACAATGAGCAGTTCTTC.

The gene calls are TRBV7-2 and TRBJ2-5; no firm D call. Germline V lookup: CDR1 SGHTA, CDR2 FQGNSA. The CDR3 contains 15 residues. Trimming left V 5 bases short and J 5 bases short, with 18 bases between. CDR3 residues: CASSPTRALPETQYF. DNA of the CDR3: TGTGCCAGCAGCCCGACACGCGCCCTGCCCGAGACCCAGTACTTC.

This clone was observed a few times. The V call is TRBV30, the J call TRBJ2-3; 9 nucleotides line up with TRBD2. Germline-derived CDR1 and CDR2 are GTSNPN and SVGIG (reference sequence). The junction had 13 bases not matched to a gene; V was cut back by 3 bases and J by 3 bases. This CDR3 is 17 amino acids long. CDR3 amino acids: CAWSASAGGVETDTQYF. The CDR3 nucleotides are TGTGCCTGGAGCGCTTCGGCGGGAGGGGTTGAGACAGATACGCAGTATTTT. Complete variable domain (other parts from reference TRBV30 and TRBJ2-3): SQTIHQWPATLVQPVGSPLSLECTVEGTSNPNLYWYRQAAGRGLQLLFYSVGIGQISSEVPQNLSASRPQDRQFILSSKKLLLSDSGFYLCAWSASAGGVETDTQYFGPGTRLTVL.

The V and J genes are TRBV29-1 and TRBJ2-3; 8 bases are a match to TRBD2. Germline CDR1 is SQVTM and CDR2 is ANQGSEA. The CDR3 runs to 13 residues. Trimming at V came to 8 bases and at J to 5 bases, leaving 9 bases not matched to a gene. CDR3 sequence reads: CSSLGSGRDTQYF. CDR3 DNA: TGCAGCTCCCTTGGGAGCGGGAGAGATACGCAGTATTTT.

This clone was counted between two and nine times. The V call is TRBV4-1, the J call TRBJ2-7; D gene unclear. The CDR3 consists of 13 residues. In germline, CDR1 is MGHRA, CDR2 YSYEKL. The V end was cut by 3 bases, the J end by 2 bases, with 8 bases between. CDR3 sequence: CASSQAGTYEQYF. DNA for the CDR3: TGCGCCAGCAGCCAGGCAGGCACCTACGAGCAGTACTTC.

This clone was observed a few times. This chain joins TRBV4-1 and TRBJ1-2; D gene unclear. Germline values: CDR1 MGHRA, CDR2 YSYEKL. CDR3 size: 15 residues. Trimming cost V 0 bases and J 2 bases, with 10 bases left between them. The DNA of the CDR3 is TGCGCCAGCAGCCAAGATCGGTCGGTAAACTATGGCTACACCTTC. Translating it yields CASSQDRSVNYGYTF.

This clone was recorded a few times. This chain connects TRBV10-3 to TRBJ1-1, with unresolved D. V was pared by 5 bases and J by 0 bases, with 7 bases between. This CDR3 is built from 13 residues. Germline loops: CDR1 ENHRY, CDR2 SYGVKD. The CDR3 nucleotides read TGTGCCATCAGTCCCACACTGAACACTGAAGCTTTCTTT. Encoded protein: CAISPTLNTEAFF.

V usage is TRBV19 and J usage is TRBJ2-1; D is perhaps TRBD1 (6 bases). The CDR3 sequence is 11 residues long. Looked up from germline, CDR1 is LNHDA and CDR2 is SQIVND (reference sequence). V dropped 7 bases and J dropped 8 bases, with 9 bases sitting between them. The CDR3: CASTQGDEQFF. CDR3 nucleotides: TGTGCCAGTACACAGGGCGATGAGCAGTTCTTC.